This TCR beta chain was documented in a study of T cell responses to AZD1222 COVID-19 vaccine. Trimming left V 3 bases short and J 1 base short, with 6 bases between. Germline-derived CDR1 and CDR2 are SGHTA and FQGTGA. The CDR3 spans 14 residues. This clone was seen just once. TCRdb's copy holds only in-frame clones and misses some; the assay was immunoSEQ multiplex PCR. The table records tens of thousands of clones, around 90% of them present only once. The J gene is TRBJ2-2, the V gene TRBV7-3; TRBD1 is a possible D gene (6 bases). The specimen comprised peripheral blood, sampled on day 0 of MenACWY control vaccination. This sequence originates from an adult in good health. CDR3 sequence: CASSFRGNTGELFF. The DNA of the CDR3 is TGTGCCAGCAGCTTCAGGGGGAACACCGGGGAGCTGTTTTTT. The complete variable domain, with remaining parts taken from reference TRBV7-3 and TRBJ2-2, reads GAGVSQTPSNKVTEKGKYVELRCDPISGHTALYWYRQSLGQGPEFLIYFQGTGAADDSGLPNDRFFAVRPEGSVSTLKIQRTERGDSAVYLCASSFRGNTGELFFGEGSRLTVL.